The next 3 T cell receptor beta chains were all read from a single sample in a study of shared clonotypes between healthy human individuals. TCRdb keeps only in-frame clones here, not all; method: immunoSEQ multiplex PCR. The sample yields under 1,100,000 clones, 75% seen once. The sample taken for sequencing was memory CD4+ T cells sorted from blood. Subset meaning: CD45RA-negative fraction. The receptor source for this set is a man younger than 35 in good health.

The CDR3 DNA reads TGTGCCAGCTGGTCCGGGCACTACGAGCAGTACTTC. Amino acid sequence: CASWSGHYEQYF. The J gene is TRBJ2-7, the V gene TRBV28; D unclear. The length of the CDR3 is 12 residues. Trimming shortened V by 8 bases and J by 3 bases, and 11 bases separated the two germline ends. Germline V gene lookup returns CDR1 MDHEN and CDR2 SYDVKM.

This rearrangement joins TRBV11-3 to TRBJ2-5; 7 nucleotides match TRBD2. V was clipped by 5 bases and J by 2 bases; unmatched bases: 5. Germline V gene data show CDR1 as SGHNT and CDR2 as YENEEA. This CDR3 has 14 residues. DNA of the CDR3: TGTGCCAGCAGCCCTGCTAGCGGTCAAGAGACCCAGTACTTC. It is translated as CASSPASGQETQYF.

This sequence joins TRBV7-8 and TRBJ1-5, with 8 bases identical to TRBD1. Germline CDR1 SGHVS, CDR2 FQNEAQ. The CDR3 has 15 amino acids. Trimming removed 5 bases from V and 2 bases from J; junction bases left unmatched: 5. The CDR3 protein is CASSTTGGGNQPQHF. The DNA of the CDR3 is TGTGCCAGCAGCACCACAGGGGGGGGCAATCAGCCCCAGCATTTT.